These 17 T cell receptor beta chains came from one sample sequenced in a study of blood T cell repertoires in COVID-19 (TCRdb year 2020). Preparation of the library involved the immunoSEQ multiplex PCR assay. The source is immuneACCESS, and TCRdb retained only in-frame sequences with V and J called. Part of the clones is not carried over; for the studies checked, unresolved V genes explain less than half of this, and the remainder is unexplained. Recorded for this sample are roughly 220,000 clones; nearly 90% of them occurred a single time. Around 16% of the sample is taken by the ten largest. Specimen: PBMCs or T cells enriched from blood (not recorded which). Every receptor here comes from a man aged 25 to 45 who had been exposed to COVID-19.

The chain employs TRBV20-1 and TRBJ2-7, with 9 nucleotides matching TRBD2. The CDR3 loop spans 16 amino acids. Trimming removed 3 bases from V and 7 bases from J; junction bases left unmatched: 16. The germline CDR1 and CDR2 sequences are DFQATT and SNEGSKA (reference sequence). The DNA for the CDR3 is TGCAGTGCTAGTAAAAGCGGGGGGATTGGGTCCCGGGAGCAGTACTTC. The encoded protein is CSASKSGGIGSREQYF.

This clone turned up a few times. The V and J genes are TRBV19 and TRBJ2-1; 9 bases are shared with TRBD2. Trimming at V came to 3 bases and at J to 5 bases, leaving 11 bases not matched to a gene. Germline V gene sequence: CDR1 LNHDA, CDR2 SQIVND (reference sequence). The CDR3 spans 17 residues. The CDR3 DNA reads TGTGCCAGTAGTATCAACATAGCGGGGGAGAGAGACAATGAGCAGTTCTTC. Its translation: CASSINIAGERDNEQFF.

J is TRBJ2-3 and V is TRBV15; 9 positions agree with TRBD1. V shed 3 bases and J 1 base; nucleotides not matched to a gene: 5. There are 16 residues in the CDR3. Germline CDR1 and CDR2: LNHNV and YYDKDF (reference sequence). In DNA form, the CDR3 reads TGTGCCACCAGCAGGAAACAGGGGGCTGGCACAGATACGCAGTATTTT. Protein sequence: CATSRKQGAGTDTQYF.

V and J are TRBV19 and TRBJ2-3; D not resolved. This CDR3 has 14 residues. CDR1 is LNHDA, CDR2 SQIVND, per germline (reference sequence). The germline V and J ends were trimmed by 5 bases and 3 bases, with 12 bases remaining between them. DNA for the CDR3: TGTGCCAGTAGTTCATACCCTAGTACAGATACGCAGTATTTT. It is translated as CASSSYPSTDTQYF.

This chain links TRBV19 with TRBJ1-2, with TRBD1 matching 8 bases. V trimming: 5 bases; J trimming: 5 bases; junction bases outside the gene matches: 4. CDR1 and CDR2 (germline): LNHDA, SQIVND (reference sequence). The CDR3 sequence is 13 residues long. The CDR3 DNA is TGTGCCAGTAGTTACGGACAGGGTTATGGCTACACCTTC. Translating gives CASSYGQGYGYTF.

J is TRBJ1-1 and V is TRBV5-1; TRBD1 matches 7 bases. CDR3 length equals 14 residues. Germline V gene data show CDR1 as SGHRS and CDR2 as YFSETQ. The trim removed 1 base at V and 2 bases at J, leaving 2 bases unmatched. Here the CDR3 DNA reads TGCGCCAGCAGCTTGACAGGGGATAACACTGAAGCTTTCTTT. This encodes CASSLTGDNTEAFF.

The CDR3 loop is CASSLMVRSSSYNEQFF. The CDR3 bases are TGTGCCAGCAGCTTAATGGTGCGGAGTAGCTCCTACAATGAGCAGTTCTTC. This sequence joins TRBV13 and TRBJ2-1; D gene unclear. This CDR3 region has 17 residues. The V and J ends lost 2 bases and 0 bases respectively, with 14 bases between them. CDR1 PRHDT and CDR2 FYEKMQ come from the germline V gene (reference sequence).

This clone has just a few counts. This chain uses TRBV27 with TRBJ2-2; the match to TRBD1 covers 9 bases. The V segment lost 6 bases and the J segment 8 bases; nucleotides outside the gene matches: 16. Germline assignment: CDR1 MNHEY and CDR2 SMNVEV (reference sequence). This CDR3 has 17 residues. The CDR3 spells CASRKTAGTGNFGELFF. Written as DNA, the CDR3 is TGTGCCAGCAGGAAGACCGCCGGGACAGGGAATTTTGGGGAGCTGTTTTTT.

J is TRBJ1-3 and V is TRBV13; D possibly corresponds to TRBD1 (5 bases). Germline lookup yields CDR1 PRHDT and CDR2 FYEKMQ (reference sequence). The CDR3 contains 16 residues. The V end was cut by 5 bases, the J end by 2 bases, with 16 bases between. CDR3 in amino acids: CASSTRPTDAGNTIYF. CDR3 DNA sequence: TGTGCCAGCAGCACGCGACCGACAGATGCTGGAAACACCATATATTTT.

The CDR3 is CASSLTSGGGETQYF. The DNA of the CDR3 is TGTGCCAGCAGCTTGACTAGCGGGGGCGGAGAGACCCAGTACTTC. V gene TRBV27 combines with J gene TRBJ2-5; 12 nucleotides agree with TRBD2. There are 15 residues in the CDR3. CDR1 and CDR2 (germline): MNHEY, SMNVEV (reference sequence). Germline trimming cut 6 bases from V and 4 bases from J; bases unmatched to any gene: 6.

V usage is TRBV5-5 and J usage is TRBJ1-1; D is possibly TRBD1 (6 bases). Per the germline V gene, CDR1 is SGHKS and CDR2 is YYEKEE (reference sequence). The CDR3 is 16 amino acids. Trimming removed 4 bases at V and 0 bases at J, with 16 bases between. The DNA for the CDR3 is TGTGCCAGCAGCCTGGATTACAGGGAATTGAACACTGAAGCTTTCTTT. Protein sequence: CASSLDYRELNTEAFF.

The rearrangement uses TRBV5-1 and TRBJ1-1; 9 bases are shared with TRBD1. The V segment lost 4 bases and the J segment 6 bases; nucleotides outside the gene matches: 4. Germline V gene lookup returns CDR1 SGHRS and CDR2 YFSETQ. CDR3 length equals 13 residues. The CDR3 sequence: CASSSDRGSEAFF. CDR3 DNA sequence: TGCGCCAGCAGCAGTGACAGGGGGTCTGAAGCTTTCTTT.

The rearrangement uses TRBV30 and TRBJ2-5; possibly TRBD2 for D (6 bases). V lost 3 bases and J lost 5, with 19 bases in between. This CDR3 comprises 15 residues. Per the germline V gene, CDR1 is GTSNPN and CDR2 is SVGIG (reference sequence). The CDR3 sequence: CAWSVGLAEVETQYF. CDR3 coding DNA: TGTGCCTGGAGCGTGGGCTTAGCGGAGGTTGAGACCCAGTACTTC.

The CDR3 coding sequence is TGCGCCAGCAGCCAACGACAGGGTAGGACTGTCACAGATACGCAGTATTTT. Translation gives CASSQRQGRTVTDTQYF. The rearrangement uses TRBV4-1 and TRBJ2-3, with 7 bases lining up with TRBD1. Losses at the gene ends were 2 bases for V and 2 bases for J; bases not matched to a gene: 10. Germline values: CDR1 MGHRA, CDR2 YSYEKL. This CDR3 contains 17 residues.

About this clone itself: An end of the junction differs from the germline gene, which may be a read error. The chain recombines TRBV6-5 with TRBJ1-4; D may be TRBD1 (5 bases). In germline, CDR1 is MNHEY, CDR2 SVGAGI. CDR3 length: 13 amino acids. CDR3 sequence reads: CATGRDSNEKLFF. CDR3 DNA: TGCGCTACCGGGAGGGACTCTAATGAAAAACTGTTTTTT.

CDR3 DNA: TGTGCCAGCAGTTTTCTACTTCTACCCGGCTACACCTTC. Encoded protein: CASSFLLLPGYTF. The rearrangement links TRBV28 to TRBJ1-2; D unclear. The CDR3 is made up of 13 amino acids. Germline V lookup: CDR1 MDHEN, CDR2 SYDVKM. V lost 3 bases, J lost 8 bases, and 13 bases lay in between.

This chain links TRBV27 with TRBJ2-7, with D perhaps TRBD2 (5 bases). Trimming shortened V by 4 bases and J by 4 bases, and 14 bases separated the two germline ends. CDR3 length equals 14 residues. Looked up from germline, CDR1 is MNHEY and CDR2 is SMNVEV (reference sequence). CDR3 loop: CASSWSGINYEQYF. In DNA form, the CDR3 reads TGTGCCAGCAGTTGGTCGGGGATAAATTACGAGCAGTACTTC.